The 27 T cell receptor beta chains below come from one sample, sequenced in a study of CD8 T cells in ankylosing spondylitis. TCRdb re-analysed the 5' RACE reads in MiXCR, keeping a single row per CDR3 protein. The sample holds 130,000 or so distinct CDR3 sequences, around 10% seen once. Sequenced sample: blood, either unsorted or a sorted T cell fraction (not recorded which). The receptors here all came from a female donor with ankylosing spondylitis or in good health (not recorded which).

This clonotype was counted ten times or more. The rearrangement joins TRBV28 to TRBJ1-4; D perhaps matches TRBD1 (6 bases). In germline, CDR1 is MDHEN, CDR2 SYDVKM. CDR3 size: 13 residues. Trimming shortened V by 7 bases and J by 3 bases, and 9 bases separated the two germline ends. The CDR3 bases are TGTGCCAGCAAGGGGGGGTCTAATGAAAAACTGTTTTTT. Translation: CASKGGSNEKLFF.

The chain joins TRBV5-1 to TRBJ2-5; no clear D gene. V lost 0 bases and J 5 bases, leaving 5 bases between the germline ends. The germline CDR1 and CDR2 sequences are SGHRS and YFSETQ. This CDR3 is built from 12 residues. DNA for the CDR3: TGCGCCAGCAGCTTGGTAGACGAGACCCAGTACTTC. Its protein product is CASSLVDETQYF.

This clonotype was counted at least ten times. In DNA form, the CDR3 reads TGCGCCAGCAGAGGGACAGGTCATAGGGGCACTGAAGCTTTCTTT. Residues: CASRGTGHRGTEAFF. This chain connects TRBV5-1 to TRBJ1-1, with 8 bases matching TRBD1. The V and J ends lost 5 bases and 4 bases, in that order; junction bases with no gene match: 10. The CDR3 sequence is 15 residues long. The V gene's germline CDR1 is SGHRS and CDR2 YFSETQ.

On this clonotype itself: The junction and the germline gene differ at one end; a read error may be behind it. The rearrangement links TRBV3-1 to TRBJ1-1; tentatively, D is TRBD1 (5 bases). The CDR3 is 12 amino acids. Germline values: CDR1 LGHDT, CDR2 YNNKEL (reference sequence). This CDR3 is CASSHKGTEAIF. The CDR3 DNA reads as TGTGCCAGCAGCCACAAGGGGACTGAAGCTATCTTT.

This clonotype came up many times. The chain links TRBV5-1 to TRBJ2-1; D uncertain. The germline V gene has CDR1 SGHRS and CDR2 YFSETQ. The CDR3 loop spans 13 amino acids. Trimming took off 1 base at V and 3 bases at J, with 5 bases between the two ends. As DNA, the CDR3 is TGCGCCAGCAGCTTGACCTTCTACAATGAGCAGTTCTTC. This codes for CASSLTFYNEQFF.

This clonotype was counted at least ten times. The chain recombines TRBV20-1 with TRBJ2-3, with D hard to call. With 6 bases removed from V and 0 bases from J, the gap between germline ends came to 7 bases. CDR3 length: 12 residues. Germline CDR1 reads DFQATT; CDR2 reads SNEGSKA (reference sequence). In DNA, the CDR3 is TGCAGTGCCGAGACCAGCACAGATACGCAGTATTTT. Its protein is CSAETSTDTQYF.

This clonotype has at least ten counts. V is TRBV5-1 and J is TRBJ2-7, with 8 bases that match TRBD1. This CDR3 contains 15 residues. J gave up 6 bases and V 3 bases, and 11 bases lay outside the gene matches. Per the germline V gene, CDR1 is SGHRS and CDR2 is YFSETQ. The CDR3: CASSYSGGSVTEQYF. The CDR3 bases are TGCGCCAGCAGCTACTCAGGGGGCTCGGTTACCGAGCAGTACTTC.

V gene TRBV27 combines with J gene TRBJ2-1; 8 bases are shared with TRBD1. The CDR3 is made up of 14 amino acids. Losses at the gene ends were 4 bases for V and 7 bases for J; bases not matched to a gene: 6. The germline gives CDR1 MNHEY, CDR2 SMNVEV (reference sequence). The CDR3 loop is CASSSDRGGNEQFF. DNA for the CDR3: TGTGCCAGCAGTTCTGACAGGGGTGGGAATGAGCAGTTCTTC.

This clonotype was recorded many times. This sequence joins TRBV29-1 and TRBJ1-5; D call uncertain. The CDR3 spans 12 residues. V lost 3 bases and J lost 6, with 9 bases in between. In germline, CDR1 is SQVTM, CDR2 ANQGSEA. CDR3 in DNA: TGCAGCGTTGAGGCAGGTAGTCAGCCCCAGCATTTT. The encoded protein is CSVEAGSQPQHF.

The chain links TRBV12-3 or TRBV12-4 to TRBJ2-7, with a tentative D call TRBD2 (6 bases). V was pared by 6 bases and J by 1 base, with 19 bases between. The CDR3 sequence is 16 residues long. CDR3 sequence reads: CASSYPAWRGSYEQYF. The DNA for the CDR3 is TGTGCCAGCAGCTACCCCGCCTGGCGGGGTTCCTACGAGCAGTACTTC.

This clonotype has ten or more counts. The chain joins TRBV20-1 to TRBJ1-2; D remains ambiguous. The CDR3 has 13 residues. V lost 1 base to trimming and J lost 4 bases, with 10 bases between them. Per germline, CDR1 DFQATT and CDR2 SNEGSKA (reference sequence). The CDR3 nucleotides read TGCAGTGCTAGAGCGGGATCCCTCTATGGCTACACCTTC. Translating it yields CSARAGSLYGYTF.

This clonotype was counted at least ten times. The CDR3: CSGSSAYEQFF. The CDR3 DNA reads TGCAGCGGCAGCTCTGCGTATGAGCAGTTCTTC. This chain connects TRBV29-1 to TRBJ2-1; D is uncertain. The CDR3 length is 11 residues. Per germline, CDR1 SQVTM and CDR2 ANQGSEA. The V end lost 7 bases, the J end lost 8 bases, and 12 bases lay between the germline ends.

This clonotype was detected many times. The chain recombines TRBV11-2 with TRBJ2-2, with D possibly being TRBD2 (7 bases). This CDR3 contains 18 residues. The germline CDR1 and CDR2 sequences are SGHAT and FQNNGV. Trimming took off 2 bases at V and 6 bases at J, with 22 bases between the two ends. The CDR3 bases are TGTGCCAGCAGCTTAAGACAGGCCTGGGGGGAGGGCCCCGGGGAGCTGTTTTTT. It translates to CASSLRQAWGEGPGELFF.

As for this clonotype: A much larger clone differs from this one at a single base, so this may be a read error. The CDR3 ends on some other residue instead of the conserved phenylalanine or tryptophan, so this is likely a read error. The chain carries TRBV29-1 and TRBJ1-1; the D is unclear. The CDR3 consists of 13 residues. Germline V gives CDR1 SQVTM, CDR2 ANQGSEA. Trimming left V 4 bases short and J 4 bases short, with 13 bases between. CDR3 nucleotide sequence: TGCAGCGTTGGACATACGACCGGCACTGAAGCTTTCTTA. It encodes CSVGHTTGTEAFL.

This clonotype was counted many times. The CDR3 coding sequence is TGCAGTGCTAGAGATCCGGGACAGGTCACAGATACGCAGTATTTT. Amino acid sequence: CSARDPGQVTDTQYF. The rearrangement joins TRBV20-1 to TRBJ2-3; 8 nucleotides agree with TRBD1. The V gene end was trimmed by 0 bases and the J gene end by 2 bases; junction bases not matched to a gene: 4. From germline, CDR1 is DFQATT and CDR2 SNEGSKA (reference sequence). CDR3 length: 15 residues.

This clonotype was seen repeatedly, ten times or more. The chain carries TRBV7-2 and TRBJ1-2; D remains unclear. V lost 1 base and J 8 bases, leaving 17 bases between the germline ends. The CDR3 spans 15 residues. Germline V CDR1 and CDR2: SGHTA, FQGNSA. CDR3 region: CASSLGHTSMRGYTF. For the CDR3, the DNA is TGTGCCAGCAGCTTAGGACATACCTCTATGCGCGGCTACACCTTC.

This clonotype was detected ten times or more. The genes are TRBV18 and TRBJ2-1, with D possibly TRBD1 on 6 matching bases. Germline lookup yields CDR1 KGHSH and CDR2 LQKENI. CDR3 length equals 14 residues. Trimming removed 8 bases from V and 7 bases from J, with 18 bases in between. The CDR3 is CASGWSPGVNEQFF. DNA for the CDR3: TGTGCCAGCGGTTGGAGTCCAGGGGTGAATGAGCAGTTCTTC.

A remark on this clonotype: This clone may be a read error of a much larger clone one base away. DNA for the CDR3: TGTGCCAGCAGCTTAACGCACGGATCTAACTATGGCTACACCTTC. Translated: CASSLTHGSNYGYTF. This chain links TRBV7-2 with TRBJ1-2; D gene ambiguous. Germline-derived CDR1 and CDR2 are SGHTA and FQGNSA. This CDR3 has 15 amino acids. Between the trimmed V and J ends, which lost 2 bases and 0 bases, there was a span of 10 bases.

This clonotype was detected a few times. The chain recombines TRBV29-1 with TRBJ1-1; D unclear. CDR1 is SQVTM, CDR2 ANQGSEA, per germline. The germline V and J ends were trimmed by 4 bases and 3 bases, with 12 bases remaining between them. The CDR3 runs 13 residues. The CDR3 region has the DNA TGCAGCGTTGGAAGCTTCGAGGACACTGAAGCTTTCTTT. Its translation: CSVGSFEDTEAFF. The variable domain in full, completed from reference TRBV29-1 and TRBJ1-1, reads SAVISQKPSRDICQRGTSLTIQCQVDSQVTMMFWYRQQPGQSLTLIATANQGSEATYESGFVIDKFPISRPNLTFSTLTVSNMSPEDSSIYLCSVGSFEDTEAFFGQGTRLTVV.

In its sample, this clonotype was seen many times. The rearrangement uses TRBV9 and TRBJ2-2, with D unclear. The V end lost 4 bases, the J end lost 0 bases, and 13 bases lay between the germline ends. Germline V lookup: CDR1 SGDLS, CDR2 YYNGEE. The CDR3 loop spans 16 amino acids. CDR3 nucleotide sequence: TGTGCCAGCAGCCCCGGCCTAGTCTCGAACACCGGGGAGCTGTTTTTT. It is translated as CASSPGLVSNTGELFF.

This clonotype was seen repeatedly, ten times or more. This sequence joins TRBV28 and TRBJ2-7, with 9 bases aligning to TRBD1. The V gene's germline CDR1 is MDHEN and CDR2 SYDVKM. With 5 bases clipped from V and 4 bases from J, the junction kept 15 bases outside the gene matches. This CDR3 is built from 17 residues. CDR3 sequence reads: CASSLTGTGIKAYEQYF. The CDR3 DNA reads TGTGCCAGCAGTCTTACCGGGACAGGGATAAAGGCTTACGAGCAGTACTTC. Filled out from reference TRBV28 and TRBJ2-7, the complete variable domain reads DVKVTQSSRYLVKRTGEKVFLECVQDMDHENMFWYRQDPGLGLRLIYFSYDVKMKEKGDIPEGYSVSREKKERFSLILESASTNQTSMYLCASSLTGTGIKAYEQYFGPGTRLTVT.

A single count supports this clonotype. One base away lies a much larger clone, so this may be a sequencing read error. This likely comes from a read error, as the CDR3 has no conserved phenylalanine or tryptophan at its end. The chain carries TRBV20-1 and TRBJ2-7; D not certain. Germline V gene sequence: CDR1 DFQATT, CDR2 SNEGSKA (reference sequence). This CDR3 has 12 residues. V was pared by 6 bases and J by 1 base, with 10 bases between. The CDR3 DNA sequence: TGCAGTGCAGCCCCCCGGTCCTACGAGCAGTACATC. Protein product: CSAAPRSYEQYI.

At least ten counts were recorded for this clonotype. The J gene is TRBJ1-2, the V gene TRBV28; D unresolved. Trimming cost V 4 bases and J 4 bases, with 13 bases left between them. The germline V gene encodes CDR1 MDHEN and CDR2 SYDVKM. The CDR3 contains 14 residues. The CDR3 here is CASSSPRSFYGYTF. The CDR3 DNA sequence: TGTGCCAGCAGTTCCCCGAGAAGCTTCTATGGCTACACCTTC.

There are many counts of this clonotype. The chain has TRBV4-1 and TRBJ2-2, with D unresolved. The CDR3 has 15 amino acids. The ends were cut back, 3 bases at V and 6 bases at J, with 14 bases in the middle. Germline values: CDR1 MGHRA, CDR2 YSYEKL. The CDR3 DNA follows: TGCGCCAGCAGCCAGCCCTGGGTTCAATCCGGGGAGCTGTTTTTT. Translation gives CASSQPWVQSGELFF.

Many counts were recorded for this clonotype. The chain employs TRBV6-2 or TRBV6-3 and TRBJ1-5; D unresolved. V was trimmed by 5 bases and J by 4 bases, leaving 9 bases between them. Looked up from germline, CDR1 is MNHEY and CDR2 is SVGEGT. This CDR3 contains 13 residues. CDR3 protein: CASSVRVNQPQHF. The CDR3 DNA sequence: TGTGCCAGCAGTGTTAGGGTAAATCAGCCCCAGCATTTT.

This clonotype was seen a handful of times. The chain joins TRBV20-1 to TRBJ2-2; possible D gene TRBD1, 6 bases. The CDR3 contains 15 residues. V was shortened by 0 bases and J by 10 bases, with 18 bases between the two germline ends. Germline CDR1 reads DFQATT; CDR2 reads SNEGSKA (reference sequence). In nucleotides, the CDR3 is TGCAGTGCTAGAGATACCCCCCTACAGGGATCGGAGCTGTTTTTT. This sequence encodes CSARDTPLQGSELFF.

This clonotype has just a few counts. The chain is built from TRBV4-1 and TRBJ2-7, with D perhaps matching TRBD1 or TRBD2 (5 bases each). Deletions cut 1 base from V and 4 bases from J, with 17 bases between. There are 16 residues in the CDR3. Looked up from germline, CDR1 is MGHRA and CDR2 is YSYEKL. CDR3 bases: TGCGCCAGCAGCCAAGCTGGGGCCGACGGGATTTACGAGCAGTACTTC. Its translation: CASSQAGADGIYEQYF.